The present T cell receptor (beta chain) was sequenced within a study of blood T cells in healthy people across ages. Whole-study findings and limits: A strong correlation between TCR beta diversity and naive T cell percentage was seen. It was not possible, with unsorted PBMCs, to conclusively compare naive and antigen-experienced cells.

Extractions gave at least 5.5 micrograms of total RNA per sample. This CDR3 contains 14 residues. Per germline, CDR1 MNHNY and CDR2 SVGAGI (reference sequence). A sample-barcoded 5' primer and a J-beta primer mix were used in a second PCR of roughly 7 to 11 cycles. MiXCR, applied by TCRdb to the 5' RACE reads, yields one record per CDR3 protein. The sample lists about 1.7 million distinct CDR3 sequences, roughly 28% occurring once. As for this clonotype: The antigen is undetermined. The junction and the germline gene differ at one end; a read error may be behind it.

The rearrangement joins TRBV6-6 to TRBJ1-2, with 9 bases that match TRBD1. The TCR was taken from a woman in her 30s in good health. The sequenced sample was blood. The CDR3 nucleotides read TGTGCCGGCAGTTACATGGGACAGGGTCATGGCTACACCTTC. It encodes CAGSYMGQGHGYTF.